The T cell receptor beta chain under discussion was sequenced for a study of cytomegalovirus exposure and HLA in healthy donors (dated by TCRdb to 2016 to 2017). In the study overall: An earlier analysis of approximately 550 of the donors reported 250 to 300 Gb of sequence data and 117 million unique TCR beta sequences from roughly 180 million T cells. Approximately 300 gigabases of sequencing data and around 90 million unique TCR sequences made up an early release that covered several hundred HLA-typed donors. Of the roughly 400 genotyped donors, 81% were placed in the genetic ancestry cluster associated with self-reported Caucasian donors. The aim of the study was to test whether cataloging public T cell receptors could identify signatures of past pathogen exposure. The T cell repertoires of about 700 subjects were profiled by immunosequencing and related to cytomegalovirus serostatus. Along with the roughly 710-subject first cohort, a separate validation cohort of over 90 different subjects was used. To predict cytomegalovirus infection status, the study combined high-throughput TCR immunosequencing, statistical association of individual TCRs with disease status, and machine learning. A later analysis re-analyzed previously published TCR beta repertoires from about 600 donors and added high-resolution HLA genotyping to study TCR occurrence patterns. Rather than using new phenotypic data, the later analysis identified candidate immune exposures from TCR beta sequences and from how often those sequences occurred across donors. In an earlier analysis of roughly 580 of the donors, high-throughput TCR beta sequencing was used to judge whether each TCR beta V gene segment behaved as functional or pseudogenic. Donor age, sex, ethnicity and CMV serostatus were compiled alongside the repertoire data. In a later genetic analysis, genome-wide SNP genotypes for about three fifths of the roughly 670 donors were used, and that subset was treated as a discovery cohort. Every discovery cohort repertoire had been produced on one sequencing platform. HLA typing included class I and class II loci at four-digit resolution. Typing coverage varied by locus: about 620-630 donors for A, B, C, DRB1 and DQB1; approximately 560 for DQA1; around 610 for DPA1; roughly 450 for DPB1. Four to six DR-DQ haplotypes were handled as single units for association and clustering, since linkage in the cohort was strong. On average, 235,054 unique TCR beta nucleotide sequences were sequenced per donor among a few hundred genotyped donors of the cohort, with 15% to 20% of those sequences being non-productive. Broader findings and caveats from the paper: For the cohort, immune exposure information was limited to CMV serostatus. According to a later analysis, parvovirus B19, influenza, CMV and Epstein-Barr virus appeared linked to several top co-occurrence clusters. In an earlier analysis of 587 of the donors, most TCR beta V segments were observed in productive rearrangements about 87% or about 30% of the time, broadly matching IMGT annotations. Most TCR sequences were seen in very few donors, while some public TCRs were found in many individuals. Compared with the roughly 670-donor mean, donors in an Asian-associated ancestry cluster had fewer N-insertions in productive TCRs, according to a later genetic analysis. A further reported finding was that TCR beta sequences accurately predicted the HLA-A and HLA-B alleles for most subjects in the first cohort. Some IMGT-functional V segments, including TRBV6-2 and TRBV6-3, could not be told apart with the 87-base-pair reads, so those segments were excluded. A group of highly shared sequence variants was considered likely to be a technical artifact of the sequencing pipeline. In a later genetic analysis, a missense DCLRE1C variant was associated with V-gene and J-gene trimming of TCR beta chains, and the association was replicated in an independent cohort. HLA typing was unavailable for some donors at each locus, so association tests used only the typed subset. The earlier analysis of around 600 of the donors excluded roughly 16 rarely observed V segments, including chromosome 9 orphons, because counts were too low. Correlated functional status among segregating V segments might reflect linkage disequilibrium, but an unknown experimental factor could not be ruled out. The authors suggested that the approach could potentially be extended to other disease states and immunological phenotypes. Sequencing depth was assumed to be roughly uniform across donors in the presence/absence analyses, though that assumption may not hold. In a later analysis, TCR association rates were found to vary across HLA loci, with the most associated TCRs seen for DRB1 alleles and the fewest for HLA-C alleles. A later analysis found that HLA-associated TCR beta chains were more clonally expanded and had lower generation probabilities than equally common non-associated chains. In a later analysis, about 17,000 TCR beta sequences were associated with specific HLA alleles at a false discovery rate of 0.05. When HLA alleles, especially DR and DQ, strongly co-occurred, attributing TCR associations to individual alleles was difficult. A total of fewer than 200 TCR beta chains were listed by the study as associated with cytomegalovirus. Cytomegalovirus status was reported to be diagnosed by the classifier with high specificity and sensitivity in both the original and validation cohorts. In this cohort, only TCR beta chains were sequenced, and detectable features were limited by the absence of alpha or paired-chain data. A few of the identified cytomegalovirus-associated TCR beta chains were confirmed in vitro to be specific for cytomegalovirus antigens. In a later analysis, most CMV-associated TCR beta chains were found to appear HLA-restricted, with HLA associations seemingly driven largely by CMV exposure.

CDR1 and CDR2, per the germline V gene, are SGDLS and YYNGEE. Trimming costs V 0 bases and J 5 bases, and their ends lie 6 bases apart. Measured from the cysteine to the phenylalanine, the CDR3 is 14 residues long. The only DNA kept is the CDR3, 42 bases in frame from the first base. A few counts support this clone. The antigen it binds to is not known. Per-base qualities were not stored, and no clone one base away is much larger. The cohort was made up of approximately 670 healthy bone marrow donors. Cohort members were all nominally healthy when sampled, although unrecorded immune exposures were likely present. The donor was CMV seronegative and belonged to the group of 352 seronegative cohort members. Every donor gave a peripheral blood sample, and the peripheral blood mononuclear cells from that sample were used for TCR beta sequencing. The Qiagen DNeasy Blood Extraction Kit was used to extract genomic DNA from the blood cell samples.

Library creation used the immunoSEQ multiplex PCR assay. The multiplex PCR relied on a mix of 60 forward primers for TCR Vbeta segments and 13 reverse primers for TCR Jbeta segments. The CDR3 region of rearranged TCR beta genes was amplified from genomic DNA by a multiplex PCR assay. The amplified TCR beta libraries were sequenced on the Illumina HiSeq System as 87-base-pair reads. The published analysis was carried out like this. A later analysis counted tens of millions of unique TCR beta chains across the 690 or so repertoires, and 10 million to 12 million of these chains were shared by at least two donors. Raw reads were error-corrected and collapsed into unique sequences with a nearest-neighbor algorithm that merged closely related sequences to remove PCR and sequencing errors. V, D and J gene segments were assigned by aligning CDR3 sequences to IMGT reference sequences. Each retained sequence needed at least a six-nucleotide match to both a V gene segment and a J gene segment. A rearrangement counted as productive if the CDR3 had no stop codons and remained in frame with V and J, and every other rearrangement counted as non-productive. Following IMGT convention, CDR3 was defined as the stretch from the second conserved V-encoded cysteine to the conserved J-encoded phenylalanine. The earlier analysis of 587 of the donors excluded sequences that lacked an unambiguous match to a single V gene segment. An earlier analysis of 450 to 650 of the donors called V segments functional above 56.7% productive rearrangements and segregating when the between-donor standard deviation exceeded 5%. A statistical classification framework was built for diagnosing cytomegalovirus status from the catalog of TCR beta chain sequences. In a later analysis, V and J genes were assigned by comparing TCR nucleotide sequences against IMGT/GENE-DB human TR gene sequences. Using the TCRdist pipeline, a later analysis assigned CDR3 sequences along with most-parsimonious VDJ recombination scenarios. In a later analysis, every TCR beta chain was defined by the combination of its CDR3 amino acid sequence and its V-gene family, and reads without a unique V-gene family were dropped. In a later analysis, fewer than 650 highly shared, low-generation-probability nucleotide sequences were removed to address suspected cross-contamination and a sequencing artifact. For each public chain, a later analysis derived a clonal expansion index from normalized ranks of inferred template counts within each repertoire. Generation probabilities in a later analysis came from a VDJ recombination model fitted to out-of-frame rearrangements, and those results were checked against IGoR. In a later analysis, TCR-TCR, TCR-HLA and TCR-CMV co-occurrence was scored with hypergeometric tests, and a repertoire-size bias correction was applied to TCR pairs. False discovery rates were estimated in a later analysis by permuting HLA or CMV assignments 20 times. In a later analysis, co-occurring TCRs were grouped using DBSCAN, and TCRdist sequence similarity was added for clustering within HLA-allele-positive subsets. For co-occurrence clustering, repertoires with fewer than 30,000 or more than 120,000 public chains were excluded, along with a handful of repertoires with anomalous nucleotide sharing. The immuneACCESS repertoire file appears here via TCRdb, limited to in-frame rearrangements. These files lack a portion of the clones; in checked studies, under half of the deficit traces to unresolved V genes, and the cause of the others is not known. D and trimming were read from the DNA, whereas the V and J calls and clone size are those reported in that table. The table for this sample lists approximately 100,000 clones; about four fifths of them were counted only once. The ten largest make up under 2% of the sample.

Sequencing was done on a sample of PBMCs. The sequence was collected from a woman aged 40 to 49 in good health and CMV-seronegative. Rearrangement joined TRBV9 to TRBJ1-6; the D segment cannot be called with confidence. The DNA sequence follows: TGTGCCAGCAGCGTAGGAGAAAATAATTCACCCCTCCACTTT. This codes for CASSVGENNSPLHF.